This paragraph covers one T cell receptor beta chain sequence. The antigen remains unidentified. This sample was included in a study of blood T cells in healthy people across ages. Study summary: Using template switching, researchers captured about one barcoded beta molecule for each two T cells. Study-level results: The recorded TCR beta diversity per million T cells decreased in a roughly linear manner with age. Diversity was higher, and naive CD4+ cells more numerous, in long-lived donors than in aged donors.

The use of a sample-barcoded 5' primer and a J-beta primer mix characterized a second PCR of roughly 6 to 11 cycles. Unique molecular identifiers of 12 random nucleotides labeled each cDNA. Via MiXCR, TCRdb re-called the 5' RACE reads, giving one row per CDR3 protein. The sample shows 1.5 million to 1.9 million distinct CDR3 sequences, about 42% of them seen only once. V was pared by 0 bases and J by 4 bases, with 6 bases of the junction left unmatched. CDR3 length equals 17 residues. CDR1 LGHNA and CDR2 YNFKEQ come from the germline V gene. Input material: blood. The chain recombines TRBV4-2 with TRBJ2-3; 11 nucleotides match TRBD2. This clonotype was obtained from a young woman in good health. Here the CDR3 reads CASSQDELAGASDTQYF. The CDR3 DNA reads as TGTGCCAGCAGCCAAGATGAACTAGCGGGAGCGTCAGATACGCAGTATTTT.